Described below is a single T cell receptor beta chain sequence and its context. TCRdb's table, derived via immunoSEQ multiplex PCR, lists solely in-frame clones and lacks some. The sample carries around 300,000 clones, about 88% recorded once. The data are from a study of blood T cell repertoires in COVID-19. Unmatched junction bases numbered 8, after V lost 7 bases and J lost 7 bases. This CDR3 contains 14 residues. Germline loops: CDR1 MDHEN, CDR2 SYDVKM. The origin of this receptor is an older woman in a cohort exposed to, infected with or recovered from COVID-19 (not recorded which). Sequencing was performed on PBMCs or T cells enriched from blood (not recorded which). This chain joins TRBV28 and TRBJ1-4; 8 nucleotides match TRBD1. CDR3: CASTNRGKGEKLFF. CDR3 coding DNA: TGTGCCAGCACCAACAGGGGGAAAGGTGAAAAACTGTTTTTT. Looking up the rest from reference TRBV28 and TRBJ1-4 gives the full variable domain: DVKVTQSSRYLVKRTGEKVFLECVQDMDHENMFWYRQDPGLGLRLIYFSYDVKMKEKGDIPEGYSVSREKKERFSLILESASTNQTSMYLCASTNRGKGEKLFFGSGTQLSVL.